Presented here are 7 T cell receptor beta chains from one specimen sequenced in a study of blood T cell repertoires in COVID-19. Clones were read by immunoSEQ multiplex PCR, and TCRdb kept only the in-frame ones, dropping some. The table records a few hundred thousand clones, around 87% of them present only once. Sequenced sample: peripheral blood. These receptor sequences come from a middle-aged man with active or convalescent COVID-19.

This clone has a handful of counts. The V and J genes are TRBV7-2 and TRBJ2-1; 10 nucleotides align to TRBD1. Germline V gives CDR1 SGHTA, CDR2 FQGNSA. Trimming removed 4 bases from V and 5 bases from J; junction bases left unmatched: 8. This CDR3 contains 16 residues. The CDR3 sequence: CASSYRGGQGDNEQFF. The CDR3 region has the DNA TGTGCCAGCAGCTACCGTGGAGGACAGGGGGACAATGAGCAGTTCTTC. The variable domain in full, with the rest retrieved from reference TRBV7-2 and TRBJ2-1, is GAGVSQSPSNKVTEKGKDVELRCDPISGHTALYWYRQSLGQGLEFLIYFQGNSAPDKSGLPSDRFSAERTGGSVSTLTIQRTQQEDSAVYLCASSYRGGQGDNEQFFGPGTRLTVL.

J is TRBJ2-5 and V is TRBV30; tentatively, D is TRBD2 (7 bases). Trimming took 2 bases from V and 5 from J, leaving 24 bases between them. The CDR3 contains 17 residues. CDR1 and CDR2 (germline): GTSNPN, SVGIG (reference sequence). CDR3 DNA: TGTGCCTGGAGTCCTCGTTTTGGCGGGGGCCTTGGTGAGACCCAGTACTTC. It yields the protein CAWSPRFGGGLGETQYF.

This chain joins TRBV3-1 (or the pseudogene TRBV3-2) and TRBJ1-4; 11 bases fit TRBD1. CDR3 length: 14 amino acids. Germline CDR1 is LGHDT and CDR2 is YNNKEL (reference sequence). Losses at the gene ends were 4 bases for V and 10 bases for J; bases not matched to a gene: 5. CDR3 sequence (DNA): TGTGCCAGCAGCCCCCGGGACAGGGGGGCAAAACTGTTTTTT. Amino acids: CASSPRDRGAKLFF.

As DNA, the CDR3 is TGTGCCAGCAGCACCCGGACAGCTGGGGCCAACGTCCTGACTTTC. Protein: CASSTRTAGANVLTF. The rearrangement joins TRBV9 to TRBJ2-6, with a possible D match to TRBD1 (6 bases). Per germline, CDR1 SGDLS and CDR2 YYNGEE. Between the trimmed V and J ends, which lost 4 bases and 2 bases, there was a span of 10 bases. CDR3 length equals 15 residues.

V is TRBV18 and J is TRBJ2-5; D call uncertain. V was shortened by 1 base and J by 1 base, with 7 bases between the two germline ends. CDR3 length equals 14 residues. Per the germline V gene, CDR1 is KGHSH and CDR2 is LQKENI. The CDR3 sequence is CASSPLASQETQYF. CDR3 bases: TGTGCCAGCTCACCACTGGCCAGCCAAGAGACCCAGTACTTC. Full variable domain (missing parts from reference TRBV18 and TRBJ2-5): NAGVMQNPRHLVRRRGQEARLRCSPMKGHSHVYWYRQLPEEGLKFMVYLQKENIIDESGMPKERFSAEFPKEGPSILRIQQVVRGDSAAYFCASSPLASQETQYFGPGTRLLVL.

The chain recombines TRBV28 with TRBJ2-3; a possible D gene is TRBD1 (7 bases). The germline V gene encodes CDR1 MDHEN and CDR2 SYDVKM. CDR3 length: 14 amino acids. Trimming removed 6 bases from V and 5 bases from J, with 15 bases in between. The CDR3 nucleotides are TGTGCCAGCAGCTCCCCAGGGGGGCGAGATACGCAGTATTTT. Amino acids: CASSSPGGRDTQYF.

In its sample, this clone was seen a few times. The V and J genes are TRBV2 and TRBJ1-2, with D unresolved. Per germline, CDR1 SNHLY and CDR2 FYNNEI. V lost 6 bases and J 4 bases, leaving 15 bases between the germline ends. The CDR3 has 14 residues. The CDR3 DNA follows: TGTGCCAGCAGAACGCAGGAGGGAGCCTATGGCTACACCTTC. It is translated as CASRTQEGAYGYTF.